The rows below give T cell receptor beta chains drawn from one sample of a study of identifying expanded T cells in peripheral blood. Here immunoSEQ multiplex PCR was the method, and the copy in TCRdb shows in-frame clones only, minus some. The sample yields approximately 90,000 clones, roughly 90% seen once. Sequenced sample: blood. The receptors originated from a person between 18 and 70 years old in good health. Each CDR3 is given with its conserved first and last residue. The D gene is left open where the match is weak.

CASSRKGHNEQFF | TGCGCCAGCAGCCGCAAGGGCCACAATGAGCAGTTCTTC | TRBV4-3 | 13 | NA | TRBJ2-1
CASSGLGDTQYF | TGCGCCAGCAGTGGGCTGGGAGATACGCAGTATTTT | TRBV4-1 | 12 | NA | TRBJ2-3
CASTPGTGNEQFF | TGTGCCAGCACCCCCGGGACAGGGAATGAGCAGTTCTTC | TRBV5-1 | 13 | TRBD1 | TRBJ2-1
CASSLSLSTGQVLETQYF | TGCGCCAGCAGCTTGAGCTTGTCGACGGGACAGGTCTTAGAGACCCAGTACTTC | TRBV5-1 | 18 | TRBD1 | TRBJ2-5
CASGDFQETQYF | TGTGCCAGCGGGGACTTCCAAGAGACCCAGTACTTC | TRBV28 | 12 | NA | TRBJ2-5
CASSEASGRQPQHF | TGTGCCAGCAGTGAAGCGTCAGGGAGACAGCCCCAGCATTTT | TRBV2 | 14 | NA | TRBJ1-5
CALDRGAADTGELFF | TGTGCCCTAGACAGGGGAGCGGCTGACACCGGGGAGCTGTTTTTT | TRBV19 | 15 | TRBD1 | TRBJ2-2
CASSSGGGHTDTQYF | TGCGCCAGCAGCTCTGGGGGGGGACACACAGATACGCAGTATTTT | TRBV4-1 | 15 | NA | TRBJ2-3
CASSFDRGTGELFF | TGTGCCAGCAGCTTCGACAGGGGTACCGGGGAGCTGTTTTTT | TRBV5-6 | 14 | TRBD1 | TRBJ2-2
CASSFVQGGNQPQHF | TGTGCCAGCAGCTTTGTACAGGGGGGGAATCAGCCCCAGCATTTT | TRBV12-1 | 15 | NA | TRBJ1-5
CASSQDRGAGGVKTQYF | TGTGCCAGCAGCCAAGATCGTGGGGCGGGGGGTGTGAAGACCCAGTACTTC | TRBV4-2 | 17 | TRBD2 | TRBJ2-5
CASSFGQETDTQYF | TGTGCCAGCAGCTTCGGGCAGGAAACAGATACGCAGTATTTT | TRBV5-5 | 14 | NA | TRBJ2-3
CSADREETQYF | TGCAGTGCCGACAGGGAAGAGACCCAGTACTTC | TRBV20-1 | 11 | TRBD1 | TRBJ2-5
CAWSSGALGGEQFF | TGTGCCTGGAGTTCGGGGGCCCTTGGCGGTGAGCAGTTCTTC | TRBV30 | 14 | NA | TRBJ2-1
CASSPESTGELFF | TGTGCCAGCTCACCAGAATCTACCGGGGAGCTGTTTTTT | TRBV18 | 13 | NA | TRBJ2-2
CASSINPEDTQYF | TGTGCCAGTAGTATAAATCCGGAAGATACGCAGTATTTT | TRBV19 | 13 | NA | TRBJ2-3
CASTIPKGPHSDQPQHF | TGTGCCAGCACCATACCTAAAGGTCCCCACTCCGATCAGCCCCAGCATTTT | TRBV11-3 | 17 | NA | TRBJ1-5